This T cell receptor beta chain was captured by sequencing in a study of blood T cell repertoires in COVID-19. The protocol was immunoSEQ multiplex PCR, while the TCRdb copy is restricted to in-frame clones and leaves out a portion. The sample consists of hundreds of thousands of clones, around 87% of them appearing once. Deletions cut 1 base from V and 4 bases from J, with 9 bases between. The CDR3 sequence is 14 residues long. The germline gives CDR1 SGHRS, CDR2 YFSETQ. This clone was detected a few times. V gene TRBV5-1 combines with J gene TRBJ1-3; D possibly corresponds to TRBD1 (5 bases). The sequenced material came from peripheral blood. The TCR was taken from a woman aged 40 to 50 who had recovered from COVID-19. CDR3 in amino acids: CASSLRGSGNTIYF. The CDR3 DNA is TGCGCCAGCAGCTTGAGGGGCTCGGGAAACACCATATATTTT.